The clone carrying this T cell receptor (beta chain) was detected a few times. Its specificity is not known. The data derive from a study of response to subunit inactivated influenza vaccine. Findings and caveats of the study: Authors suggested each seasonal influenza vaccination recruits few new T cells.

TCRdb re-called the RT-PCR reads through MiXCR, storing one row per CDR3 protein. Of roughly 160,000 distinct CDR3 sequences listed, approximately 10% are singletons. The CDR3 extends over 15 amino acids. Trimming took off 5 bases at V and 7 bases at J, with 20 bases between the two ends. Germline assignment: CDR1 DFQATT and CDR2 SNEGSKA (reference sequence). The sequencing here drew on non-naive T cells sorted from PBMCs, taken roughly 47 days after vaccination. The chain has TRBV20-1 and TRBJ2-2; tentatively, D is TRBD1 (8 bases). The TCR was taken from a man between 50 and 59 years old who received an inactivated influenza vaccine. The CDR3 DNA reads TGCAGTGCTTCCGGGGGGTCAGGGGGCTTCGGGGAGCTGTTTTTT. Translated: CSASGGSGGFGELFF.